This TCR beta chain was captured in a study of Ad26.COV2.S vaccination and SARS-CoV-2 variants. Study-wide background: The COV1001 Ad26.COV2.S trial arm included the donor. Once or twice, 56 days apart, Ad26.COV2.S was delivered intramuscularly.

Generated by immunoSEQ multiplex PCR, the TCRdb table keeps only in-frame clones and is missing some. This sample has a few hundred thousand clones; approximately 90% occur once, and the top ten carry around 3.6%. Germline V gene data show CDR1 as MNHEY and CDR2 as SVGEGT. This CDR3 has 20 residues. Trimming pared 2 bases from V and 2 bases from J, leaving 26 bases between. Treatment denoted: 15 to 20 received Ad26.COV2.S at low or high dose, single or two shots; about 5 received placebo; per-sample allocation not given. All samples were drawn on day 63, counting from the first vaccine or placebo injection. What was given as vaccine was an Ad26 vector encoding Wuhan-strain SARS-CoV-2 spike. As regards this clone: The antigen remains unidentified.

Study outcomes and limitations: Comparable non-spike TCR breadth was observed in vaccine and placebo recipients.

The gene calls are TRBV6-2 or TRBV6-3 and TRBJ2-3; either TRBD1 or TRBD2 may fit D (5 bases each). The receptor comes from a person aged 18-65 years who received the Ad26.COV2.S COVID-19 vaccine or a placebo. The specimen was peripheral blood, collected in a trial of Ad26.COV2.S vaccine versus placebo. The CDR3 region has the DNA TGTGCCAGCAGTTACCCACTCGGGACCTCGGAAGGGTTAATCACAGATACGCAGTATTTT. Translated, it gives CASSYPLGTSEGLITDTQYF.